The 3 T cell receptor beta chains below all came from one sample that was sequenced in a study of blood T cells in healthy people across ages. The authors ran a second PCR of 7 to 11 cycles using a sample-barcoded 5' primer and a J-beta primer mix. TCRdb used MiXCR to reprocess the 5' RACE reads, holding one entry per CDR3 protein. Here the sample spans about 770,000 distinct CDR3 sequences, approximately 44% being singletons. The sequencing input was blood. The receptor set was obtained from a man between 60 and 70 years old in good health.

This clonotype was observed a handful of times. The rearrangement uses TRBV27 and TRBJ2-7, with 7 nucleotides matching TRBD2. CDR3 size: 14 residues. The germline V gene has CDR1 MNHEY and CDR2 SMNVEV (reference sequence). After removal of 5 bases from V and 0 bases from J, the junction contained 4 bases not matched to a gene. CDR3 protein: CASSGGGFSYEQYF. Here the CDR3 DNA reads TGTGCCAGCAGTGGCGGGGGATTCTCCTACGAGCAGTACTTC.

CDR3 DNA: TGCAGTGCTAGAGGCCTTCAAGGACAGGGTCGCAATCAGCCCCAGCATTTT. Translation gives CSARGLQGQGRNQPQHF. The chain employs TRBV20-1 and TRBJ1-5; 8 bases align to TRBD1. Germline CDR1 is DFQATT and CDR2 is SNEGSKA (reference sequence). After removal of 1 base from V and 2 bases from J, the junction contained 10 bases not matched to a gene. This CDR3 comprises 17 residues.

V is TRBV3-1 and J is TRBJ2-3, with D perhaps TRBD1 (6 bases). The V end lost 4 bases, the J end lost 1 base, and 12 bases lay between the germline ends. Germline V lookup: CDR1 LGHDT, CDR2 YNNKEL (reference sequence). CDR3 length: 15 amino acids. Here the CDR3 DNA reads TGTGCCAGCAGCCCCGGGACAATAGGCACAGATACGCAGTATTTT. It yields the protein CASSPGTIGTDTQYF.